The source of this T cell receptor (beta chain) is a study of blood T cell repertoires in COVID-19. Overall study context: There were acute and convalescent COVID-19 samples, and they came from the United States, Italy and Spain. PBMCs, B-cell-depleted T cells, or T cells were the source of the cDNA or gDNA that made up the material.

Clones were sequenced by immunoSEQ multiplex PCR, and TCRdb holds only the in-frame ones, with some missing. The table records fewer than 250,000 clones, 70% to 90% of them present only once. Per germline, CDR1 LGHDT and CDR2 YNNKEL (reference sequence). The CDR3 loop spans 13 amino acids. Deletions cut 4 bases from V and 9 bases from J, with 13 bases between. Specimen: peripheral blood. The chain is built from TRBV3-1 (or the pseudogene TRBV3-2) and TRBJ2-1, with a possible D match to TRBD2 (5 bases). The sequence was collected from a woman of 80 years or more with acute or convalescent COVID-19. CDR3 DNA sequence: TGTGCCAGCAGCCCGCGTAGGGAGAGTGAGCAGTTCTTC. This codes for CASSPRRESEQFF.